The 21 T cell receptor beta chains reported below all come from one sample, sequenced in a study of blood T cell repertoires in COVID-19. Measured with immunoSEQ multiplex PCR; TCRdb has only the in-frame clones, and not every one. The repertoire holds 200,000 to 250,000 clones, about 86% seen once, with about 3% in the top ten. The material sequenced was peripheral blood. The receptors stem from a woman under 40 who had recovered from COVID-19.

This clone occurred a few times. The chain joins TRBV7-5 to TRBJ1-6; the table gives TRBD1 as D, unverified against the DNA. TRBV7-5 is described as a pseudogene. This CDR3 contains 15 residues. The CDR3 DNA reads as TGTGTCAGAAGCTTAGCTAGGGGACAGGCTTCACCCCTCCACTTT. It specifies CVRSLARGQASPLHF.

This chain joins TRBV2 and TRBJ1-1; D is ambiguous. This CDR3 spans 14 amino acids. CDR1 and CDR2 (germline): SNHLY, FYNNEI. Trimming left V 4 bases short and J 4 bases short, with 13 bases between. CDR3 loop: CASSGRTAVTEAFF. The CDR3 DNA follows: TGTGCCAGCAGTGGCAGGACTGCAGTCACTGAAGCTTTCTTT. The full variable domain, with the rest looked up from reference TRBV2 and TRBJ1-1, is EPEVTQTPSHQVTQMGQEVILRCVPISNHLYFYWYRQILGQKVEFLVSFYNNEISEKSEIFDDQFSVERPDGSNFTLKIRSTKLEDSAMYFCASSGRTAVTEAFFGQGTRLTVV.

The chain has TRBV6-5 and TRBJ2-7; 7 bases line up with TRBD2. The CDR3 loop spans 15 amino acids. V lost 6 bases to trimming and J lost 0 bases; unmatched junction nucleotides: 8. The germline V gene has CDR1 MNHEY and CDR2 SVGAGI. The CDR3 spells CASRHIAGHSYEQYF. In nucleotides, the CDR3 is TGTGCCAGCAGACACATAGCGGGCCACTCCTACGAGCAGTACTTC.

The CDR3 region is CASSQQGARSGNTIYF. CDR3 coding DNA: TGTGCCAGCAGCCAACAGGGGGCCCGCTCTGGAAACACCATATATTTT. The J gene is TRBJ1-3, the V gene TRBV5-6, with TRBD1 matching 9 bases. Germline CDR1 and CDR2: SGHDT and YYEEEE. This CDR3 contains 16 residues. V gave up 4 bases and J gave up 0 bases; unmatched junction bases: 5.

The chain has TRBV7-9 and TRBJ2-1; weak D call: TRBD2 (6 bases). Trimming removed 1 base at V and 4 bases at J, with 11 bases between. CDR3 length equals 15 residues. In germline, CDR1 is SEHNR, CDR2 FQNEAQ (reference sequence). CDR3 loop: CASSLVVGGYNEQFF. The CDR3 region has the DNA TGTGCCAGCAGCTTAGTGGTGGGGGGATACAATGAGCAGTTCTTC.

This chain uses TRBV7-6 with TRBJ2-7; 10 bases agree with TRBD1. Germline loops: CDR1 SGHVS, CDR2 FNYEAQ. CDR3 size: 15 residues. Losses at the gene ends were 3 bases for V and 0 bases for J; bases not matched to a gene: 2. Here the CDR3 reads CASSLGQGSSYEQYF. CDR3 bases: TGTGCCAGCAGCTTGGGACAGGGGAGCTCCTACGAGCAGTACTTC.

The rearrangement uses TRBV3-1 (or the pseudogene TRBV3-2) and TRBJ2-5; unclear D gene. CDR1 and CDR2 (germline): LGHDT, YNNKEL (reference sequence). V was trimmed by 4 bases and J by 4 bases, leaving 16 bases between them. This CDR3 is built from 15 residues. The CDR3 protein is CASSLSARTIETQYF. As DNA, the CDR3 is TGTGCCAGCAGCCTTTCGGCTAGAACCATAGAGACCCAGTACTTC.

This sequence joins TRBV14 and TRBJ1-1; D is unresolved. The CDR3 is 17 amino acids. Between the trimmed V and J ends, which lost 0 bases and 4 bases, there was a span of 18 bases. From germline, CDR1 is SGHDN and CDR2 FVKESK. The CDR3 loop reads CASSQDSGRGLSTEAFF. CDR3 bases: TGTGCCAGCAGCCAAGACTCTGGGCGGGGATTGAGCACTGAAGCTTTCTTT.

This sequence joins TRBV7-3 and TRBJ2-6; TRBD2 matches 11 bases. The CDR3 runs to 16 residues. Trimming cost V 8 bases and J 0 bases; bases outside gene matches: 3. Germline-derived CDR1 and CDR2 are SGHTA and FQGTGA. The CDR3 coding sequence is TGTGCCAGCGGACTAGCGGGTCTCTCTGGGGCCAACGTCCTGACTTTC. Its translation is CASGLAGLSGANVLTF.

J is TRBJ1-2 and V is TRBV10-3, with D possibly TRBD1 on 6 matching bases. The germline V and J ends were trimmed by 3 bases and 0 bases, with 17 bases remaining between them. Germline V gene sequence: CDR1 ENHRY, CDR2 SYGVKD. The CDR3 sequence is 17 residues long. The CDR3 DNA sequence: TGTGCCATCAGTGAAGGGGGGGGGCCTTATGCTAACTATGGCTACACCTTC. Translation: CAISEGGGPYANYGYTF.

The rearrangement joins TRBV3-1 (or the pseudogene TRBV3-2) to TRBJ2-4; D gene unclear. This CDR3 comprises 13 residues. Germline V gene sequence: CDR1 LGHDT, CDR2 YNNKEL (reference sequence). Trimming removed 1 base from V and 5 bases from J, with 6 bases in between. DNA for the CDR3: TGTGCCAGCAGCCAAGGGCTCCAAAACATTCAGTACTTC. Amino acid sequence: CASSQGLQNIQYF.

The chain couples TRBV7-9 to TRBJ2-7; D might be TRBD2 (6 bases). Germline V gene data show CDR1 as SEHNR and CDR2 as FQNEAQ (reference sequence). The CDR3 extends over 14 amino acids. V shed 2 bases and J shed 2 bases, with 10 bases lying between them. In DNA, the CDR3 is TGTGCCAGCAGCTTATCAGGGAGGCCCTACGAGCAGTACTTC. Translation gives CASSLSGRPYEQYF. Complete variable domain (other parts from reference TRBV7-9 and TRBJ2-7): DTGVSQNPRHKITKRGQNVTFRCDPISEHNRLYWYRQTLGQGPEFLTYFQNEAQLEKSRLLSDRFSAERPKGSFSTLEIQRTEQGDSAMYLCASSLSGRPYEQYFGPGTRLTVT.

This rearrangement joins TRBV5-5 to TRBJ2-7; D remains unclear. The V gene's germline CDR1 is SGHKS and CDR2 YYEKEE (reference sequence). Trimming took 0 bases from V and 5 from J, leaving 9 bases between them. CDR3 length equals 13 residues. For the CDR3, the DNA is TGTGCCAGCAGCTTGGGAGATGTTAACGAGCAGTACTTC. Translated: CASSLGDVNEQYF. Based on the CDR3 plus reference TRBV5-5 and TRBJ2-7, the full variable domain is DAGVTQSPTHLIKTRGQQVTLRCSPISGHKSVSWYQQVLGQGPQFIFQYYEKEERGRGNFPDRFSARQFPNYSSELNVNALLLGDSALYLCASSLGDVNEQYFGPGTRLTVT.

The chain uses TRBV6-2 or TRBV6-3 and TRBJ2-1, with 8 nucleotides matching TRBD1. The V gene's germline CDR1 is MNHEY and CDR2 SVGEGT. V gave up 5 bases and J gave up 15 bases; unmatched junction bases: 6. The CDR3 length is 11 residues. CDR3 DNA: TGTGCCAGCAGTCAGGGGGCTGGTCCGTTCTTC. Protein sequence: CASSQGAGPFF.

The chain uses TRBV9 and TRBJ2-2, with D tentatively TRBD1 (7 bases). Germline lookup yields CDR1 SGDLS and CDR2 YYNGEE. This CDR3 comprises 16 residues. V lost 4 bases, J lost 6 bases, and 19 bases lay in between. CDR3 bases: TGTGCCAGCAGCACTAGCCTCGGGACAGCCCCCGGGGAGCTGTTTTTT. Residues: CASSTSLGTAPGELFF.

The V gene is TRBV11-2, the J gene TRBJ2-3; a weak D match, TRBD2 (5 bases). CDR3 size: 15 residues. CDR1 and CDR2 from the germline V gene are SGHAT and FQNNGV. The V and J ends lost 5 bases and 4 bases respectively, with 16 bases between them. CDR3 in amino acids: CASSPPREFPDTQYF. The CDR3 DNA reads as TGTGCCAGCAGCCCTCCAAGGGAGTTTCCAGATACGCAGTATTTT.

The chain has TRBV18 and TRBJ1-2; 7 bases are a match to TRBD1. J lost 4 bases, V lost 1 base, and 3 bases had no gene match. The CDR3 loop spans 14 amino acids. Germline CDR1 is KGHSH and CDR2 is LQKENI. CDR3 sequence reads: CASSPRQGGYGYTF. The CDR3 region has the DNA TGTGCCAGCTCACCACGACAGGGTGGCTATGGCTACACCTTC.

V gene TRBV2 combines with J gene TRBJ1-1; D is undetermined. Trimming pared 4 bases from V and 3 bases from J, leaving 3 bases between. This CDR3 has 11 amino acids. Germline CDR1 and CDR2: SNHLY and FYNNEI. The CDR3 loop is CASSADTEAFF. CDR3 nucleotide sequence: TGTGCCAGCAGTGCCGACACTGAAGCTTTCTTT.

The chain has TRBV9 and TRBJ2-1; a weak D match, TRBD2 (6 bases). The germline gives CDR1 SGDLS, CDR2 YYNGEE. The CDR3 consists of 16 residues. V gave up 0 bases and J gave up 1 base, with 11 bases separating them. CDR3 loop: CASSVGAGWSYNEQFF. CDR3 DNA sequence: TGTGCCAGCAGCGTAGGGGCGGGGTGGTCCTACAATGAGCAGTTCTTC.

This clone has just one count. The CDR3 region is CASSYSLYNSPLHF. The CDR3 DNA reads TGTGCCAGCAGTTATAGTCTGTATAATTCACCCCTCCACTTT. The chain employs TRBV6-5 and TRBJ1-6; unclear D gene. V dropped 3 bases and J dropped 4 bases, with 7 bases sitting between them. Germline V lookup: CDR1 MNHEY, CDR2 SVGAGI. The CDR3 totals 14 residues.

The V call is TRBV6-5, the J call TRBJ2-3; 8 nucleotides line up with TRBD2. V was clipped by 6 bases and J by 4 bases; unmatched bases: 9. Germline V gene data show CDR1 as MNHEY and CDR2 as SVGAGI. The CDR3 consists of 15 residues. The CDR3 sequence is CASRKRGGIADTQYF. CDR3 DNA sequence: TGTGCCAGCAGAAAACGGGGGGGCATCGCAGATACGCAGTATTTT.